The source of this T cell receptor (beta chain) is a study of shared clonotypes between healthy human individuals. Background on the study: Three plates were used per donor for CD4 naive, three for CD4 memory, two for CD8 naive and one for CD8 memory.

J lost 5 bases, V lost 7 bases, and 5 bases had no gene match. There are 13 residues in the CDR3. The germline V gene encodes CDR1 MNHEY and CDR2 SVGAGI. Notes on the study in general: Of the naive CD4 clonotypes, approximately 5% were shared across a handful of donors.

As for this clone: The target antigen is unknown.

Naive CD8 cells were CD45RO-negative, positively selected for CCR7, excluding terminally differentiated effector memory CD45RA+ cells. The authors' processing: Filtering differed, since immunoSEQ gave only junction sequences and no quality scores. The assay was immunoSEQ multiplex PCR, and TCRdb's table has in-frame clones only and misses some. Clone size and the V and J calls come from that table; the DNA yielded D and trimming. The repertoire holds about 2.1 million clones, with around 93% as singletons. The gene calls are TRBV6-5 and TRBJ1-1; TRBD1 aligns across 9 bases. The specimen sequenced was naive CD8+ T cells from PBMCs. The TCR originated in a man younger than 35 in good health. Some clones in this sample may be carry-over from other donors' samples. CDR3: CASIPDRGTEAFF. CDR3 nucleotide sequence: TGTGCCAGCATCCCAGACAGGGGGACTGAAGCTTTCTTT.